The 30 T cell receptor beta chains below come from one sample, sequenced in a study of T cells after yellow fever vaccination. TCRdb used MiXCR to reprocess the 5' RACE reads, holding one entry per CDR3 protein. The profile shows 250,000 to 350,000 distinct CDR3 sequences, roughly 7% of them singletons. The material was PBMCs, obtained 45 days after the first yellow fever vaccination. All receptors derive from a man aged 18 to 35 who received the YFV17D yellow fever vaccine.

This clonotype was detected ten times or more. The chain's CDR3 is CASSSRLRTQYF. In nucleotides, the CDR3 is TGTGCCAGCAGTTCTCGTTTAAGGACCCAGTACTTC. V usage is TRBV6-2 or TRBV6-3 and J usage is TRBJ2-5, with D unresolved. V was cut by 4 bases and J by 7 bases, with 10 bases left in between. The CDR3 covers 12 residues. Germline V lookup: CDR1 MNHEY, CDR2 SVGEGT.

This clonotype turned up a few times. The chain has TRBV5-5 and TRBJ2-7, with D perhaps matching TRBD2 (6 bases). Germline values: CDR1 SGHKS, CDR2 YYEKEE (reference sequence). The CDR3 is 14 residues long. V was pared by 4 bases and J by 1 base, with 12 bases between. The CDR3 nucleotides read TGTGCCAGCAGCCTGGCGGGATTTTCCTACGAGCAGTACGTC. It yields the protein CASSLAGFSYEQYV.

The chain couples TRBV20-1 to TRBJ2-5, with D tentatively TRBD2 (7 bases). The V end was cut by 0 bases, the J end by 0 bases, with 14 bases between. Germline V gene data show CDR1 as DFQATT and CDR2 as SNEGSKA (reference sequence). The length of the CDR3 is 16 residues. This chain's CDR3 is CSARDRGAAYQETQYF. The CDR3 nucleotides read TGCAGTGCTAGAGACCGGGGGGCGGCGTACCAAGAGACCCAGTACTTC.

The chain carries TRBV4-3 and TRBJ2-6; D ambiguous. This CDR3 has 18 amino acids. The germline V gene has CDR1 LGHNA and CDR2 YSLEER. V was cut by 0 bases and J by 0 bases, with 12 bases left in between. This CDR3 reads CASSQDRAVYSGANVLTF. The CDR3 nucleotides read TGCGCCAGCAGCCAAGATCGGGCCGTTTACTCTGGGGCCAACGTCCTGACTTTC.

This clonotype occurred many times. The chain uses TRBV7-3 and TRBJ2-7; D is unresolved. In germline, CDR1 is SGHTA, CDR2 FQGTGA. This CDR3 region has 13 residues. The V end lost 6 bases, the J end lost 3 bases, and 12 bases lay between the germline ends. The CDR3 DNA sequence: TGTGCCAGCAGTGTTTTCCTAGGCTACGAGCAGTACTTC. The encoded protein is CASSVFLGYEQYF.

The table lists this clonotype with a few counts. V and J are TRBV5-4 and TRBJ2-3, with 8 bases lining up with TRBD1. The CDR3 is 17 amino acids. The germline V gene has CDR1 SGHNT and CDR2 YYREEE (reference sequence). The ends lost 2 bases at V and 1 base at J; junction bases unmatched: 9. The CDR3 loop reads CASSFRLTTGGTDTQYF. Here the CDR3 DNA reads TGTGCCAGCAGCTTTCGCCTGACGACAGGGGGCACAGATACGCAGTATTTT.

This clonotype has more than one count but fewer than ten. The J gene is TRBJ2-5, the V gene TRBV20-1; D gene uncertain. Trimming took off 0 bases at V and 4 bases at J, with 9 bases between the two ends. CDR1 is DFQATT and CDR2 is SNEGSKA in the germline V gene (reference sequence). CDR3 size: 13 residues. The CDR3 here is CSARDQFRETQYF. The CDR3 bases are TGCAGTGCTAGAGATCAGTTTCGAGAGACCCAGTACTTC.

This clonotype has at least ten counts. This rearrangement joins TRBV6-5 to TRBJ2-5; weak D call: TRBD2 (5 bases). The CDR3 totals 12 residues. The germline gives CDR1 MNHEY, CDR2 SVGAGI. V lost 5 bases and J lost 8, with 12 bases in between. The CDR3: CASSQSGYTQYF. The CDR3 region has the DNA TGTGCCAGCAGTCAGTCGGGGTATACCCAGTACTTC.

This clonotype has a handful of counts. V and J are TRBV29-1 and TRBJ1-1, with D possibly being TRBD1 (5 bases). Trimming removed 7 bases from V and 0 bases from J, with 15 bases in between. CDR1 SQVTM and CDR2 ANQGSEA come from the germline V gene. The CDR3 runs 14 residues. CDR3 residues: CSADGGGLNTEAFF. CDR3 in DNA: TGCAGCGCGGATGGGGGTGGATTGAACACTGAAGCTTTCTTT.

The chain combines TRBV28 with TRBJ2-1, with TRBD2 matching 9 bases. The length of the CDR3 is 17 residues. Trimming removed 5 bases from V and 4 bases from J; junction bases left unmatched: 12. From germline, CDR1 is MDHEN and CDR2 SYDVKM. The CDR3 region has the DNA TGTGCCAGCAGTGAAGTCGGGACTAGCAGATCTTACAATGAGCAGTTCTTC. Its protein is CASSEVGTSRSYNEQFF.

This clonotype was counted only a few times. CDR3 DNA sequence: TGCGCCAGCAGCCAAGATCGGGCGGGAACCTACGAGCAGTACTTC. This codes for CASSQDRAGTYEQYF. The chain employs TRBV4-1 and TRBJ2-7; D might be TRBD2 (6 bases). CDR1 and CDR2 (germline): MGHRA, YSYEKL. This CDR3 has 15 residues. V lost 0 bases, J lost 2 bases, and 11 bases lay in between.

In this sample, this clonotype turned up a few times. The CDR3: CASSQGPPGASTEQYF. CDR3 nucleotides: TGCGCCAGCAGCCAAGGGCCCCCTGGGGCCTCGACGGAGCAGTACTTC. The gene calls are TRBV4-1 and TRBJ2-7; a weak D match, TRBD1 (5 bases). CDR3 size: 16 residues. In germline, CDR1 is MGHRA, CDR2 YSYEKL. V lost 1 base, J lost 7 bases, and 20 bases lay in between.

This clonotype was seen ten or more times. The genes are TRBV7-2 and TRBJ2-1, with 8 bases fitting TRBD1. The germline CDR1 and CDR2 sequences are SGHTA and FQGNSA. The CDR3 totals 15 residues. V was clipped by 6 bases and J by 0 bases; unmatched bases: 4. The CDR3 DNA reads TGTGCCAGCAGAGCTACAGGGGGCTCCTACAATGAGCAGTTCTTC. Translated, it gives CASRATGGSYNEQFF.

The CDR3 sequence is CASSSTGDATEAFF. The CDR3 coding sequence is TGTGCCAGCAGCTCAACAGGGGATGCCACTGAAGCTTTCTTT. The chain recombines TRBV7-9 with TRBJ1-1; TRBD1 agrees at 7 bases. The V gene's germline CDR1 is SEHNR and CDR2 FQNEAQ (reference sequence). V dropped 4 bases and J dropped 4; count of bases not matched to a gene: 6. The CDR3 length is 14 residues.

This chain connects TRBV6-5 to TRBJ1-1; no clear D. CDR3 length equals 15 residues. CDR1 MNHEY and CDR2 SVGAGI come from the germline V gene. The V and J ends lost 0 bases and 6 bases respectively, with 14 bases between them. The CDR3 nucleotides read TGTGCCAGCAGTTACTCGGTAGGAGAGAAGCCTGAAGCTTTCTTT. Protein sequence: CASSYSVGEKPEAFF.

This clonotype was found a few times. The chain couples TRBV28 to TRBJ2-3; 8 bases agree with TRBD2. V shed 5 bases and J 2 bases; nucleotides not matched to a gene: 9. The CDR3 runs to 16 residues. Germline V CDR1 and CDR2: MDHEN, SYDVKM. CDR3 DNA: TGTGCCAGCAGTCCGTCTCGAGCGGGGGACACAGATACGCAGTATTTT. Translation: CASSPSRAGDTDTQYF. The full variable domain, in which reference TRBV28 and TRBJ2-3 provide the parts outside the CDR3, is DVKVTQSSRYLVKRTGEKVFLECVQDMDHENMFWYRQDPGLGLRLIYFSYDVKMKEKGDIPEGYSVSREKKERFSLILESASTNQTSMYLCASSPSRAGDTDTQYFGPGTRLTVL.

This clonotype was detected only a few times. The V call is TRBV12-3 or TRBV12-4, the J call TRBJ2-1, with TRBD2 matching over 9 bases. The CDR3 is made up of 15 amino acids. V gave up 2 bases and J gave up 9 bases; unmatched junction bases: 8. CDR3 residues: CASSLFAGGRAEQFF. In DNA, the CDR3 is TGTGCCAGCAGTTTATTTGCGGGGGGGCGGGCTGAGCAGTTCTTC.

This clonotype was found many times. The chain combines TRBV29-1 with TRBJ2-7; 10 nucleotides agree with TRBD1. This CDR3 comprises 13 residues. V shed 3 bases, J shed 6 bases, and the junction held 5 bases outside the gene matches. Germline values: CDR1 SQVTM, CDR2 ANQGSEA. The chain's CDR3 is CSVDRDRGREQYV. Here the CDR3 DNA reads TGCAGCGTTGATAGGGACAGGGGTCGCGAGCAGTACGTC.

This clonotype turned up a few times. V usage is TRBV6-1 and J usage is TRBJ1-4; weak D call: TRBD1 (5 bases). The ends were cut back, 2 bases at V and 8 bases at J, with 15 bases in the middle. The length of the CDR3 is 15 residues. Looked up from germline, CDR1 is MNHNS and CDR2 is SASEGT. The CDR3 nucleotides are TGTGCCAGCAGTGAACGTTGGGGGTCGGAAGAAAAACTGTTTTTT. Amino acids: CASSERWGSEEKLFF.

In this sample, this clonotype turned up many times. This chain joins TRBV12-3 or TRBV12-4 and TRBJ2-2; 10 bases align to TRBD1. The CDR3 is 15 amino acids. With V trimmed by 5 bases and J by 3 bases, 3 bases remained unmatched. CDR3 sequence reads: CASSPGTGDTGELFF. DNA for the CDR3: TGTGCCAGCAGTCCCGGGACAGGGGACACCGGGGAGCTGTTTTTT.

This clonotype has at least ten counts. The genes are TRBV7-2 and TRBJ2-1; D is perhaps TRBD1 (5 bases). The CDR3 loop spans 13 amino acids. Germline values: CDR1 SGHTA, CDR2 FQGNSA. The ends were cut back, 1 base at V and 10 bases at J, with 11 bases in the middle. The chain's CDR3 is CASSLGGLVEQFF. Written as DNA, the CDR3 is TGTGCCAGCAGCTTAGGGGGCCTAGTCGAGCAGTTCTTC.

This clonotype has more than one count but fewer than ten. The chain recombines TRBV5-1 with TRBJ2-5; 8 nucleotides align to TRBD1. Per germline, CDR1 SGHRS and CDR2 YFSETQ. CDR3 length: 16 amino acids. The junction had 13 bases not matched to a gene; V was cut back by 4 bases and J by 5 bases. DNA for the CDR3: TGCGCCAGCAGCCCTCAGGCTGCAGGGGGCTTTGAGACCCAGTACTTC. It is translated as CASSPQAAGGFETQYF. Looking up the rest from reference TRBV5-1 and TRBJ2-5 gives the full variable domain: KAGVTQTPRYLIKTRGQQVTLSCSPISGHRSVSWYQQTPGQGLQFLFEYFSETQRNKGNFPGRFSGRQFSNSRSEMNVSTLELGDSALYLCASSPQAAGGFETQYFGPGTRLLVL.

This clonotype has a handful of counts. The chain has TRBV7-9 and TRBJ2-2, with 8 bases aligning to TRBD1. Per the germline V gene, CDR1 is SEHNR and CDR2 is FQNEAQ (reference sequence). The CDR3 consists of 14 residues. The J segment lost 4 bases and the V segment lost 5 bases, leaving 3 bases of the junction unmatched. In DNA, the CDR3 is TGTGCCAGCAGCAACGGACAGGGCACCGGGGAGCTGTTTTTT. This encodes CASSNGQGTGELFF.

This clonotype has a handful of counts. V is TRBV18 and J is TRBJ2-1; 7 nucleotides line up with TRBD2. The CDR3 length is 16 residues. V was pared by 6 bases and J by 5 bases, with 13 bases of the junction left unmatched. Looked up from germline, CDR1 is KGHSH and CDR2 is LQKENI. The CDR3 region has the DNA TGTGCCAGCTCCAACCTCGGGGGGTCAACGAACAATGAGCAGTTCTTC. Amino acid sequence: CASSNLGGSTNNEQFF. The variable domain in full, completed from reference TRBV18 and TRBJ2-1, reads NAGVMQNPRHLVRRRGQEARLRCSPMKGHSHVYWYRQLPEEGLKFMVYLQKENIIDESGMPKERFSAEFPKEGPSILRIQQVVRGDSAAYFCASSNLGGSTNNEQFFGPGTRLTVL.

This clonotype was picked up many times. The rearrangement joins TRBV4-2 to TRBJ1-1; unclear D gene. This CDR3 comprises 12 residues. Trimming stripped 3 bases from V and 8 bases from J, with 10 bases between. Germline V gene lookup returns CDR1 LGHNA and CDR2 YNFKEQ. The CDR3 nucleotides read TGTGCCAGCAGCCAGGACGGTCGGGAAGCTTTCTTT. It yields the protein CASSQDGREAFF.

This clonotype occurred many times. V is TRBV5-1 and J is TRBJ1-4, with D unclear. The V gene's germline CDR1 is SGHRS and CDR2 YFSETQ. V lost 7 bases and J lost 0, with 16 bases in between. CDR3 size: 16 residues. CDR3 region: CASYPYPPATNEKLFF. The CDR3 DNA reads TGCGCCAGCTACCCGTATCCTCCCGCAACTAATGAAAAACTGTTTTTT.

The table lists this clonotype with a few counts. This sequence joins TRBV7-2 and TRBJ2-3; D remains ambiguous. Looked up from germline, CDR1 is SGHTA and CDR2 is FQGNSA. The CDR3 consists of 11 residues. V was trimmed by 4 bases and J by 5 bases, leaving 4 bases between them. CDR3 coding DNA: TGTGCCAGCAGCTCAAAAGATACGCAGTATTTT. Its protein product is CASSSKDTQYF.

V usage is TRBV5-1 and J usage is TRBJ2-3; a possible D gene is TRBD2 (5 bases). Germline assignment: CDR1 SGHRS and CDR2 YFSETQ. The CDR3 loop spans 15 amino acids. The V end lost 1 base, the J end lost 0 bases, and 9 bases lay between the germline ends. CDR3 protein: CASSLLRESTDTQYF. As DNA, the CDR3 is TGCGCCAGCAGCTTGTTGAGGGAAAGCACAGATACGCAGTATTTT.

This clonotype appeared a few times. The chain has TRBV6-5 and TRBJ2-7, with TRBD1 identical over 8 bases. V lost 2 bases, J lost 1 base, and 4 bases stayed unmatched. The CDR3 spans 15 residues. Germline-derived CDR1 and CDR2 are MNHEY and SVGAGI. The CDR3 DNA reads TGTGCCAGCAGTTACGGACAGGGAAGGTCCTACGAGCAGTACGTC. Encoded protein: CASSYGQGRSYEQYV.

A few counts support this clonotype. The chain uses TRBV6-5 and TRBJ2-7; D uncertain. The V gene lost 2 bases and the J gene lost 0 bases, with 8 bases spanning the gap. This CDR3 spans 14 amino acids. Germline assignment: CDR1 MNHEY and CDR2 SVGAGI. CDR3 amino acids: CASSYSQSSYEQYF. CDR3 nucleotide sequence: TGTGCCAGCAGTTACAGCCAGAGCTCCTACGAGCAGTACTTC.